This is a list of T cell receptor beta chains from one sample in a study of cytotoxic CD8 clonotypes in ibrutinib-treated CLL. Produced via immunoSEQ multiplex PCR; TCRdb's table is partial and in-frame only. The data contain 20,000 to 25,000 clones, approximately 69% of them singletons. Sample: PBMCs, taken before ibrutinib treatment. The receptors originated from a human donor with chronic lymphocytic leukemia. The CDR3 runs from the conserved cysteine through the conserved F or W. A D gene is named only where the DNA matches it firmly. Rows may omit the clone size; those that give it use once, few, many or a size class.

len: 15
j_gene: TRBJ1-5
abundance: NA
v_gene: TRBV18
d_gene: NA
CDR3aa: CASSAEQGTNQPQHF
CDR3nt: TGTGCCAGCTCAGCCGAACAGGGAACCAATCAGCCCCAGCATTTT

len: 16
j_gene: TRBJ1-1
abundance: NA
v_gene: TRBV18
d_gene: NA
CDR3aa: CASSPFERTQNTEAFF
CDR3nt: TGTGCCAGCTCACCTTTTGAAAGGACCCAAAACACTGAAGCTTTCTTT

len: 17
j_gene: TRBJ2-2
abundance: NA
v_gene: TRBV30
d_gene: TRBD2
CDR3aa: CAWSPLPGLAATGELFF
CDR3nt: TGTGCCTGGAGTCCCCTGCCGGGACTAGCGGCCACCGGGGAGCTGTTTTTT

len: 17
j_gene: TRBJ2-2
abundance: NA
v_gene: TRBV19
d_gene: TRBD2
CDR3aa: CASTKWTSGSYTGELFF
CDR3nt: TGTGCCAGTACCAAGTGGACTAGCGGGAGTTACACCGGGGAGCTGTTTTTT

len: 17
j_gene: TRBJ2-7
abundance: NA
v_gene: TRBV19
d_gene: NA
CDR3aa: CASSIGSGSETFYEQYF
CDR3nt: TGTGCCAGTAGTATCGGGAGCGGAAGCGAAACTTTCTACGAGCAGTACTTC

len: 15
j_gene: TRBJ2-6
abundance: NA
v_gene: TRBV5-5
d_gene: NA
CDR3aa: CASSSARAGAPVLTF
CDR3nt: TGTGCCAGCAGCTCCGCCCGGGCAGGCGCCCCCGTCCTGACTTTC

len: 13
j_gene: TRBJ2-5
abundance: NA
v_gene: TRBV9
d_gene: NA
CDR3aa: CASSLRHDETQYF
CDR3nt: TGTGCCAGCAGCCTTCGGCACGACGAGACCCAGTACTTC

len: 15
j_gene: TRBJ2-3
abundance: NA
v_gene: TRBV28
d_gene: TRBD1
CDR3aa: CASSPRTGYTDTQYF
CDR3nt: TGTGCCAGCAGTCCCCGGACAGGATACACAGATACGCAGTATTTT

len: 16
j_gene: TRBJ2-1
abundance: NA
v_gene: TRBV4-1
d_gene: TRBD2
CDR3aa: CASSYTSASSYNEQFF
CDR3nt: TGCGCCAGCAGCTATACTAGCGCCAGCTCCTACAATGAGCAGTTCTTC

len: 14
j_gene: TRBJ1-2
abundance: NA
v_gene: TRBV2
d_gene: NA
CDR3aa: CASSDWGRSYGYTF
CDR3nt: TGTGCCAGCAGTGATTGGGGCAGAAGCTACGGCTACACCTTC

len: 15
j_gene: TRBJ2-3
abundance: few
v_gene: TRBV6-5
d_gene: NA
CDR3aa: CASSQFPWSTDTQYF
CDR3nt: TGTGCCAGCAGTCAGTTTCCGTGGAGCACAGATACGCAGTATTTT

len: 14
j_gene: TRBJ2-5
abundance: NA
v_gene: TRBV4-1
d_gene: NA
CDR3aa: CASSQWADQETQYF
CDR3nt: TGCGCCAGCAGCCAATGGGCAGATCAAGAGACCCAGTACTTC

len: 16
j_gene: TRBJ1-4
abundance: NA
v_gene: TRBV30
d_gene: NA
CDR3aa: CAWSTGQIPTNEKLFF
CDR3nt: TGTGCCTGGAGTACAGGACAAATTCCAACTAATGAAAAACTGTTTTTT

len: 15
j_gene: TRBJ2-7
abundance: few
v_gene: TRBV9
d_gene: NA
CDR3aa: CASSAETSGSYEQYF
CDR3nt: TGTGCCAGCAGCGCCGAGACGAGCGGTTCCTACGAGCAGTACTTC

len: 13
j_gene: TRBJ2-5
abundance: NA
v_gene: TRBV2
d_gene: TRBD1
CDR3aa: CASSPDREETQYF
CDR3nt: TGTGCCAGCAGTCCGGACAGGGAAGAGACCCAGTACTTC

len: 14
j_gene: TRBJ2-7
abundance: once
v_gene: TRBV11-2
d_gene: NA
CDR3aa: CASSIKTGAYEQYF
CDR3nt: TGTGCCAGCAGCATCAAGACTGGAGCCTACGAGCAGTACTTC

len: 16
j_gene: TRBJ2-7
abundance: NA
v_gene: TRBV13
d_gene: NA
CDR3aa: CASSPTQGSRMIEQYF
CDR3nt: TGTGCCAGCAGCCCCACCCAGGGGAGTAGGATGATCGAGCAGTACTTC

len: 14
j_gene: TRBJ1-5
abundance: NA
v_gene: TRBV27
d_gene: TRBD1
CDR3aa: CASSDRGRGQPQHF
CDR3nt: TGTGCCAGCAGTGACAGGGGGCGCGGCCAGCCCCAGCATTTT

len: 11
j_gene: TRBJ2-1
abundance: NA
v_gene: TRBV6-1
d_gene: NA
CDR3aa: CASGAYNEQFF
CDR3nt: TGTGCCAGCGGGGCCTACAATGAGCAGTTCTTC

len: 17
j_gene: TRBJ2-3
abundance: NA
v_gene: TRBV15
d_gene: NA
CDR3aa: CATSRSPPGVGTDTQYF
CDR3nt: TGTGCCACCAGCAGATCCCCCCCAGGGGTTGGCACAGATACGCAGTATTTT

len: 14
j_gene: TRBJ2-7
abundance: NA
v_gene: TRBV28
d_gene: TRBD2
CDR3aa: CASSPGTISYEQYF
CDR3nt: TGTGCCAGCAGTCCAGGGACTATCTCCTACGAGCAGTACTTC

len: 15
j_gene: TRBJ2-2
abundance: few
v_gene: TRBV6-5
d_gene: TRBD1
CDR3aa: CASRHKTGPGGELFF
CDR3nt: TGTGCCAGCAGGCACAAGACAGGGCCGGGCGGGGAGCTGTTTTTT

len: 17
j_gene: TRBJ1-1
abundance: NA
v_gene: TRBV5-6
d_gene: TRBD1
CDR3aa: CASSLGVWTGVNTEAFF
CDR3nt: TGTGCCAGCAGCTTGGGGGTTTGGACAGGGGTGAACACTGAAGCTTTCTTT

len: 13
j_gene: TRBJ1-1
abundance: NA
v_gene: TRBV5-1
d_gene: TRBD1
CDR3aa: CASRRGLNTEAFF
CDR3nt: TGCGCCAGCAGGAGGGGGCTGAACACTGAAGCTTTCTTT

len: 14
j_gene: TRBJ2-7
abundance: NA
v_gene: TRBV7-8
d_gene: NA
CDR3aa: CASSLVSLGYEQYF
CDR3nt: TGTGCCAGCAGCTTAGTATCCCTTGGTTACGAGCAGTACTTC

len: 14
j_gene: TRBJ2-6
abundance: NA
v_gene: TRBV5-5
d_gene: NA
CDR3aa: CASSPGGGANVLTF
CDR3nt: TGTGCCAGCAGCCCGGGCGGTGGGGCCAACGTCCTGACTTTC

len: 15
j_gene: TRBJ2-5
abundance: NA
v_gene: TRBV7-2
d_gene: NA
CDR3aa: CASSLHWGLEETQYF
CDR3nt: TGTGCCAGCAGCTTACACTGGGGCCTCGAAGAGACCCAGTACTTC

len: 15
j_gene: TRBJ2-7
abundance: NA
v_gene: TRBV7-9
d_gene: NA
CDR3aa: CASSLYAGPTYEQYF
CDR3nt: TGTGCCAGCAGCTTATACGCGGGCCCCACCTACGAGCAGTACTTC

len: 16
j_gene: TRBJ1-5
abundance: once
v_gene: TRBV19
d_gene: TRBD1
CDR3aa: CASSTYGTGSNQPQHF
CDR3nt: TGTGCCAGTAGTACCTACGGGACAGGGAGCAATCAGCCCCAGCATTTT

len: 14
j_gene: TRBJ2-7
abundance: once
v_gene: TRBV29-1
d_gene: NA
CDR3aa: CSQGGTERYVEQYF
CDR3nt: TGCAGCCAAGGGGGGACAGAACGCTACGTAGAGCAGTACTTC

len: 11
j_gene: TRBJ2-7
abundance: NA
v_gene: TRBV6-5
d_gene: NA
CDR3aa: CASSRGYEQYF
CDR3nt: TGTGCCAGCAGTAGGGGATACGAGCAGTACTTC

len: 16
j_gene: TRBJ2-2
abundance: NA
v_gene: TRBV6-6
d_gene: NA
CDR3aa: CASSYNIGSGTGELFF
CDR3nt: TGTGCCAGCAGTTACAACATAGGATCGGGCACCGGGGAGCTGTTTTTT

len: 14
j_gene: TRBJ1-1
abundance: once
v_gene: TRBV6-4
d_gene: TRBD1
CDR3aa: CASSQTGMNTEAFF
CDR3nt: TGTGCCAGCAGCCAGACAGGGATGAACACTGAAGCTTTCTTT

len: 13
j_gene: TRBJ1-1
abundance: NA
v_gene: TRBV7-7
d_gene: TRBD1
CDR3aa: CASSPGQYTEAFF
CDR3nt: TGTGCCAGCAGCCCGGGACAGTACACTGAAGCTTTCTTT

len: 15
j_gene: TRBJ2-5
abundance: NA
v_gene: TRBV5-4
d_gene: TRBD1
CDR3aa: CASSRNTGGGETQYF
CDR3nt: TGTGCCAGCAGCAGGAATACAGGGGGCGGAGAGACCCAGTACTTC

len: 16
j_gene: TRBJ2-7
abundance: NA
v_gene: TRBV7-9
d_gene: TRBD2
CDR3aa: CASSLGSGGISYEQYF
CDR3nt: TGTGCCAGCAGCTTAGGGTCGGGGGGAATCTCCTACGAGCAGTACTTC

len: 13
j_gene: TRBJ1-5
abundance: NA
v_gene: TRBV6-1
d_gene: NA
CDR3aa: CASSERPEGAQHF
CDR3nt: TGTGCCAGCAGTGAACGCCCCGAGGGGGCCCAGCATTTT

len: 16
j_gene: TRBJ2-3
abundance: NA
v_gene: TRBV4-3
d_gene: TRBD2
CDR3aa: CASSQGLAGYTDTQYF
CDR3nt: TGCGCCAGCAGCCAAGGTTTAGCGGGCTACACAGATACGCAGTATTTT

len: 13
j_gene: TRBJ2-1
abundance: NA
v_gene: TRBV6-5
d_gene: TRBD2
CDR3aa: CASRLAGASEQFF
CDR3nt: TGTGCCAGCAGACTAGCGGGAGCATCCGAGCAGTTCTTC